Below are 10 T cell receptor beta chains sequenced from a single sample in a study of cytomegalovirus exposure and HLA in healthy donors. The PCR made use of 60 Vbeta and 13 Jbeta primers. Sequencing used immunoSEQ multiplex PCR; TCRdb keeps in-frame clones, though not all of them. The sample lists 90,000 or so clones; approximately 70% were seen once. The sequenced sample was PBMCs. The receptors derive from a man in his fifties in good health and CMV-seronegative.

The chain employs TRBV5-1 and TRBJ1-1; the D gene is possibly TRBD1 (6 bases). The CDR3 consists of 14 residues. V was cut by 4 bases and J by 5 bases, with 15 bases left in between. CDR1 is SGHRS and CDR2 is YFSETQ in the germline V gene. The CDR3 spells CASSPDRAVTEAFF. The CDR3 DNA reads TGCGCCAGCAGCCCGGACAGAGCGGTAACTGAAGCTTTCTTT. The full variable domain, in which reference TRBV5-1 and TRBJ1-1 provide the parts outside the CDR3, is KAGVTQTPRYLIKTRGQQVTLSCSPISGHRSVSWYQQTPGQGLQFLFEYFSETQRNKGNFPGRFSGRQFSNSRSEMNVSTLELGDSALYLCASSPDRAVTEAFFGQGTRLTVV.

The chain joins TRBV13 to TRBJ2-1; 10 bases align to TRBD2. After removal of 2 bases from V and 7 bases from J, the junction contained 5 bases not matched to a gene. CDR1 and CDR2 from the germline V gene are PRHDT and FYEKMQ (reference sequence). This CDR3 is built from 15 residues. The CDR3 DNA follows: TGTGCCAGCAGCTTACTAGCGGGGGTGGGAAATGAGCAGTTCTTC. This codes for CASSLLAGVGNEQFF.

V usage is TRBV5-1 and J usage is TRBJ2-7; 13 bases agree with TRBD2. Trimming took 1 base from V and 3 from J; bases not matched to a gene: 4. CDR3 length: 16 residues. The germline gives CDR1 SGHRS, CDR2 YFSETQ. The CDR3 coding sequence is TGCGCCAGCAGCTTGTACGGGACTAGCGGGGTCTACGAGCAGTACTTC. As protein: CASSLYGTSGVYEQYF.

J is TRBJ1-4 and V is TRBV30; D possibly corresponds to TRBD1 (5 bases). The length of the CDR3 is 15 residues. Looked up from germline, CDR1 is GTSNPN and CDR2 is SVGIG (reference sequence). V was pared by 3 bases and J by 7 bases, with 18 bases between. The CDR3 DNA reads as TGTGCCTGGAGGAATGGGCAGGGTTGGAGTGAAAAACTGTTTTTT. Translating gives CAWRNGQGWSEKLFF. Full variable domain (missing parts from reference TRBV30 and TRBJ1-4): SQTIHQWPATLVQPVGSPLSLECTVEGTSNPNLYWYRQAAGRGLQLLFYSVGIGQISSEVPQNLSASRPQDRQFILSSKKLLLSDSGFYLCAWRNGQGWSEKLFFGSGTQLSVL.

The V and J genes are TRBV5-5 and TRBJ2-7; 7 bases line up with TRBD1. After removal of 2 bases from V and 4 bases from J, the junction contained 6 bases not matched to a gene. The CDR3 extends over 14 amino acids. The germline V gene has CDR1 SGHKS and CDR2 YYEKEE (reference sequence). DNA for the CDR3: TGTGCCAGCAGCTTCCGGGACAGCCATTACGAGCAGTACGTC. This codes for CASSFRDSHYEQYV.

This clone was picked up a small number of times. This sequence joins TRBV27 and TRBJ1-4; unclear D gene. The CDR3 consists of 14 residues. V was cut by 8 bases and J by 0 bases, with 10 bases left in between. Germline CDR1 is MNHEY and CDR2 is SMNVEV (reference sequence). The CDR3 is CASGRLATNEKLFF. The DNA for the CDR3 is TGTGCCAGCGGCAGACTTGCAACTAATGAAAAACTGTTTTTT.

This chain joins TRBV10-2 and TRBJ2-1; D unresolved. Trimming took 2 bases from V and 8 from J, leaving 10 bases between them. The germline gives CDR1 WSHSY, CDR2 SAAADI. The CDR3 is 13 amino acids. CDR3 nucleotides: TGCGCCAGCAGTGAGAATGAGGCTTATGAGCAGTTCTTC. Its protein is CASSENEAYEQFF.

This rearrangement joins TRBV21-1 to TRBJ2-7; the DNA was not used to check the table's D call, TRBD2. TRBV21-1 is a recognized pseudogene. The CDR3 is 17 amino acids. CDR3 sequence (DNA): TGTGCCAGCAGCAAAGTCCGTCTAGCGGGAGGGCCCTACGAGCAGTACGTC. This codes for CASSKVRLAGGPYEQYV.

This clone was detected a few times. The chain combines TRBV5-4 with TRBJ2-7; 13 nucleotides align to TRBD2. The germline V gene encodes CDR1 SGHNT and CDR2 YYREEE (reference sequence). This CDR3 has 16 amino acids. Trimming removed 0 bases from V and 5 bases from J; junction bases left unmatched: 5. The CDR3: CASSLGGLAGSNEQYV. DNA of the CDR3: TGTGCCAGCAGCTTGGGGGGACTAGCGGGATCAAACGAGCAGTACGTC.

The chain employs TRBV19 and TRBJ1-1; tentatively, D is TRBD1 (6 bases). This CDR3 comprises 16 residues. The V gene's germline CDR1 is LNHDA and CDR2 SQIVND (reference sequence). The V end was cut by 6 bases, the J end by 7 bases, with 24 bases between. CDR3 DNA: TGTGCCAGTAGCAAACATCCATTGGACAGTCGTGATGAAGCTTTCTTT. It encodes CASSKHPLDSRDEAFF.